Detailed here is one T cell receptor (beta chain). Its antigen is unknown. The record originates from a study of blood T cells in healthy people across ages. Regarding the study as a whole: PBMCs that were unsorted prevented a conclusive naive versus antigen-experienced comparison. Age brought a roughly linear fall in TCR beta diversity measured per million T cells.

Alongside a J-beta primer mix, a sample-barcoded 5' primer served in a second PCR lasting roughly 7 to 11 cycles. Every molecule of cDNA carried a tag from a template-switch adaptor with 12 random nucleotides. MiXCR, applied by TCRdb to the 5' RACE reads, yields one record per CDR3 protein. The sample carries 800,000 or so distinct CDR3 sequences, about 47% recorded once. Extracted total RNA amounted to at least 5.5 micrograms for each sample. The germline gives CDR1 DFQATT, CDR2 SNEGSKA (reference sequence). The junction had 16 bases not matched to a gene; V was cut back by 7 bases and J by 6 bases. The CDR3 loop spans 16 amino acids.

This receptor was taken from a man aged 80 or over in good health. The J gene is TRBJ2-1, the V gene TRBV20-1; 9 bases match TRBD2. The sequenced material came from blood. CDR3 region: CSERVGLAGETNEQFF. The CDR3 DNA sequence: TGCAGTGAAAGGGTGGGCTTAGCGGGAGAGACCAATGAGCAGTTCTTC.